This T cell receptor beta chain was recorded in a study of blood T cell repertoires in COVID-19. Across the study: The cDNA or gDNA used as material had been derived from T cells, B-cell-depleted T cells, or PBMCs.

The V and J ends lost 3 bases and 0 bases respectively, with 6 bases between them. Germline V lookup: CDR1 SGHAT, CDR2 FQNNGV. The CDR3 is made up of 14 amino acids. A note on this clone: This sample includes further DNA sequences coding for the same CDR3.

How the authors handled the data: Amplification of reference gene primers was used by the study to estimate nucleated cell counts. Measured with immunoSEQ multiplex PCR; TCRdb has only the in-frame clones, and not every one. V and J calls and clone size are those listed in that table; D and trimming were worked out from the DNA. The sample includes over 200,000 clones, under 90% of them seen just once. V and J are TRBV11-2 and TRBJ1-3; no clear D. The sequencing input was peripheral blood. The clonotype originates from a woman of 80 years or more with COVID-19, enrolled during active disease. The CDR3 loop reads CASSLSISGNTIYF. As DNA, the CDR3 is TGTGCCAGCAGCTTGAGTATCTCTGGAAACACCATATATTTT.